What follows are 21 T cell receptor beta chains derived from one specimen sequenced in a study of early T cells in non-severe SARS-CoV-2 infection. TCRdb re-derived calls from the 5' RACE reads in MiXCR, one entry per CDR3 protein. This table has 85,000 to 100,000 distinct CDR3 sequences, under 15% appearing once. The sample comprised whole blood. These receptor sequences come from an adult who was a healthcare worker with PCR-confirmed SARS-CoV-2 infection or an uninfected control (not recorded which).

The chain recombines TRBV3-1 with TRBJ2-1, with 12 bases that match TRBD2. V shed 3 bases, J shed 10 bases, and the junction held 7 bases outside the gene matches. This CDR3 spans 15 amino acids. The germline CDR1 and CDR2 sequences are LGHDT and YNNKEL (reference sequence). The CDR3 bases are TGTGCCAGCAGCCAGACTAGCGGGGGAAGTGGCGAGCAGTTCTTC. Amino acid sequence: CASSQTSGGSGEQFF.

The sample holds many counts of this clonotype. CDR3 region: CASSFLRGYSYEQYF. CDR3 bases: TGTGCCAGCAGCTTCCTTCGGGGGTACTCCTACGAGCAGTACTTC. This chain uses TRBV11-2 with TRBJ2-7; maybe TRBD2 (6 bases). Germline lookup yields CDR1 SGHAT and CDR2 FQNNGV. The CDR3 is made up of 15 amino acids. The V and J ends lost 3 bases and 0 bases respectively, with 12 bases between them.

In its sample, this clonotype was seen a few times. V usage is TRBV2 and J usage is TRBJ2-1, with 9 bases that match TRBD1. V lost 2 bases and J lost 6; bases outside the gene matches: 5. This CDR3 comprises 15 residues. Per the germline V gene, CDR1 is SNHLY and CDR2 is FYNNEI. The DNA for the CDR3 is TGTGCCAGCAGTGAACGGGACAGGGTCTCCAATGAGCAGTTCTTC. Translated: CASSERDRVSNEQFF.

This clonotype was counted ten times or more. This chain links TRBV29-1 with TRBJ2-1, with TRBD2 matching over 7 bases. The CDR3 extends over 13 amino acids. The germline V gene encodes CDR1 SQVTM and CDR2 ANQGSEA. Trimming removed 4 bases from V and 4 bases from J; junction bases left unmatched: 4. The CDR3 coding sequence is TGCAGCGTTGGAACTAGCGAGTACAATGAGCAGTTCTTC. It translates to CSVGTSEYNEQFF.

This clonotype showed up just a few times. V gene TRBV6-6 combines with J gene TRBJ1-4; D ambiguous. Trimming shortened V by 7 bases and J by 0 bases, and 15 bases separated the two germline ends. The CDR3 totals 16 residues. Germline CDR1 reads MNHNY; CDR2 reads SVGAGI (reference sequence). The CDR3 loop is CASTQGPGSTNEKLFF. The DNA of the CDR3 is TGTGCCAGCACTCAAGGTCCTGGTTCAACTAATGAAAAACTGTTTTTT.

There are a few counts of this clonotype. The V call is TRBV11-1, the J call TRBJ2-3; possibly TRBD1 for D (7 bases). Trimming took 3 bases from V and 2 from J, leaving 12 bases between them. Looked up from germline, CDR1 is SGHAT and CDR2 is FQDESV (reference sequence). This CDR3 spans 15 amino acids. The CDR3 coding sequence is TGTGCCAGCAGCTTGACAGGGCGGGACACAGATACGCAGTATTTT. Amino acid sequence: CASSLTGRDTDTQYF.

This clonotype occurred a few times. The chain has TRBV2 and TRBJ2-1; tentative D call: TRBD1 (5 bases). CDR1 and CDR2 (germline): SNHLY, FYNNEI. The V gene lost 1 base and the J gene lost 10 bases, with 11 bases spanning the gap. The CDR3 is 13 amino acids. In DNA, the CDR3 is TGTGCCAGCAGTGAAGTAGGGGTTCGCGAGCAGTTCTTC. Protein product: CASSEVGVREQFF. The complete variable domain, with remaining parts taken from reference TRBV2 and TRBJ2-1, reads EPEVTQTPSHQVTQMGQEVILRCVPISNHLYFYWYRQILGQKVEFLVSFYNNEISEKSEIFDDQFSVERPDGSNFTLKIRSTKLEDSAMYFCASSEVGVREQFFGPGTRLTVL.

This clonotype was seen more than once but under ten times. The chain recombines TRBV12-3 or TRBV12-4 with TRBJ1-1, with TRBD1 matching 11 bases. This CDR3 comprises 14 residues. Germline trimming cut 6 bases from V and 6 bases from J; bases unmatched to any gene: 6. CDR3 coding DNA: TGTGCCAGCAGCGGGACAGGGGGGGTCCCTGAAGCTTTCTTT. Translating gives CASSGTGGVPEAFF.

This chain connects TRBV7-2 to TRBJ2-1; 7 bases fit TRBD1. Germline trimming cut 5 bases from V and 5 bases from J; bases unmatched to any gene: 18. The CDR3 runs 18 residues. Germline CDR1 is SGHTA and CDR2 is FQGNSA. The CDR3: CASSRRLFSGQRDNEQFF. The CDR3 region has the DNA TGTGCCAGCAGCAGACGTTTGTTTTCGGGACAGCGAGACAATGAGCAGTTCTTC. Using reference TRBV7-2 and TRBJ2-1 for the parts outside the CDR3, the full variable domain is GAGVSQSPSNKVTEKGKDVELRCDPISGHTALYWYRQSLGQGLEFLIYFQGNSAPDKSGLPSDRFSAERTGGSVSTLTIQRTQQEDSAVYLCASSRRLFSGQRDNEQFFGPGTRLTVL.

The V gene is TRBV4-2, the J gene TRBJ1-6, with TRBD1 as a possible D gene (5 bases). The CDR3 contains 15 residues. V was pared by 0 bases and J by 6 bases, with 9 bases between. The germline V gene has CDR1 LGHNA and CDR2 YNFKEQ. The CDR3 bases are TGTGCCAGCAGCCAAGAGCCTGGGGCTAATTCACCCCTCCACTTT. Translated: CASSQEPGANSPLHF.

The V gene is TRBV29-1, the J gene TRBJ1-1; D unresolved. The CDR3 length is 12 residues. Per germline, CDR1 SQVTM and CDR2 ANQGSEA. V lost 0 bases to trimming and J lost 6 bases, with 8 bases between them. DNA of the CDR3: TGCAGCGTTGAAGATCGTGGGCCTGAAGCTTTCTTT. Its translation: CSVEDRGPEAFF.

This chain joins TRBV19 and TRBJ1-5; D is undetermined. Trimming removed 6 bases at V and 0 bases at J, with 9 bases between. This CDR3 spans 14 amino acids. Germline V gives CDR1 LNHDA, CDR2 SQIVND (reference sequence). DNA for the CDR3: TGTGCCAGTAGCCGCCCTAATAGCAATCAGCCCCAGCATTTT. It encodes CASSRPNSNQPQHF.

V is TRBV7-2 and J is TRBJ2-3, with D hard to call. The CDR3 sequence is 13 residues long. The V gene's germline CDR1 is SGHTA and CDR2 FQGNSA. V was shortened by 3 bases and J by 1 base, with 5 bases between the two germline ends. CDR3 nucleotide sequence: TGTGCCAGCAGCTTCGACGGCACAGATACGCAGTATTTT. Its protein product is CASSFDGTDTQYF.

In its sample, this clonotype was seen many times. The chain employs TRBV6-6 and TRBJ2-7, with 12 bases aligning to TRBD2. J was trimmed by 6 bases and V by 5 bases; bases with no gene match: 5. CDR3 length: 14 amino acids. From germline, CDR1 is MNHNY and CDR2 SVGAGI (reference sequence). CDR3 protein: CASSLAGGSGEQYF. DNA of the CDR3: TGTGCCAGCAGTCTAGCGGGGGGGTCTGGCGAGCAGTACTTC.

In this sample, this clonotype turned up a few times. V is TRBV7-9 and J is TRBJ2-7; 11 bases are a match to TRBD2. The CDR3 spans 15 residues. The V gene's germline CDR1 is SEHNR and CDR2 FQNEAQ (reference sequence). V was clipped by 3 bases and J by 5 bases; unmatched bases: 6. As DNA, the CDR3 is TGTGCCAGCAGCTTTCCCCTAGCGGGGGGTCACGAGCAGTACTTC. It codes for CASSFPLAGGHEQYF.

This clonotype was seen a handful of times. The gene calls are TRBV4-1 and TRBJ2-5; D gene ambiguous. Trimming cost V 2 bases and J 5 bases, with 9 bases left between them. CDR1 is MGHRA and CDR2 is YSYEKL in the germline V gene. The CDR3 consists of 13 residues. The CDR3 spells CASSQTGQETQYF. The CDR3 coding sequence is TGCGCCAGCAGCCAAACGGGCCAGGAGACCCAGTACTTC.

This clonotype was seen a single time. The CDR3 does not end in the conserved phenylalanine or tryptophan, so this is likely a read error. The chain carries TRBV12-3 or TRBV12-4 and TRBJ1-1; perhaps TRBD1 as D (6 bases). V was clipped by 2 bases and J by 4 bases, with 17 bases between them. The CDR3 totals 16 residues. The CDR3: CASSLSIEQGSTEAFS. The DNA of the CDR3 is TGTGCCAGCAGTTTATCAATAGAACAGGGAAGCACTGAAGCTTTCTCT.

The sample holds many counts of this clonotype. V usage is TRBV18 and J usage is TRBJ2-1; 8 positions match TRBD1. There are 15 residues in the CDR3. The germline V gene encodes CDR1 KGHSH and CDR2 LQKENI. Trimming cost V 8 bases and J 2 bases; bases outside gene matches: 8. CDR3 nucleotide sequence: TGTGCCAGCGGACCCCAGGGGGCCGCCTACAATGAGCAGTTCTTC. This gives the protein CASGPQGAAYNEQFF.

About this clonotype itself: This may stem from a read error, because a much larger clone lies one nucleotide away. The chain carries TRBV7-9 and TRBJ2-3, with a weak D call TRBD1 (6 bases). The CDR3 loop spans 14 amino acids. Germline CDR1 and CDR2: SEHNR and FQNEAQ (reference sequence). CDR3: CASSPPGDTDTRYF. CDR3 nucleotide sequence: TGTGCCAGCAGCCCCCCCGGGGACACAGATACGCGGTATTTT.

This clonotype has more than one count but fewer than ten. The gene calls are TRBV19 and TRBJ2-1; maybe TRBD1 (5 bases). Trimming shortened V by 1 base and J by 5 bases, and 12 bases separated the two germline ends. There are 15 residues in the CDR3. CDR1 and CDR2 (germline): LNHDA, SQIVND (reference sequence). In DNA form, the CDR3 reads TGTGCCAGTAGTATAGGGAGACAGAGACACAATGAGCAGTTCTTC. This sequence encodes CASSIGRQRHNEQFF. Drawing the rest from reference TRBV19 and TRBJ2-1, the complete variable domain is DGGITQSPKYLFRKEGQNVTLSCEQNLNHDAMYWYRQDPGQGLRLIYYSQIVNDFQKGDIAEGYSVSREKKESFPLTVTSAQKNPTAFYLCASSIGRQRHNEQFFGPGTRLTVL.

The table lists this clonotype with many counts. This chain connects TRBV7-6 to TRBJ2-5, with a tentative D call TRBD2 (6 bases). Between the trimmed V and J ends, which lost 5 bases and 2 bases, there was a span of 9 bases. CDR3 length: 13 residues. The germline CDR1 and CDR2 sequences are SGHVS and FNYEAQ. In nucleotides, the CDR3 is TGTGCCAGCAGCCCCCTAGCGCAAGAGACCCAGTACTTC. Translation: CASSPLAQETQYF. The complete variable domain, with remaining parts taken from reference TRBV7-6 and TRBJ2-5, reads GAGVSQSPRYKVTKRGQDVALRCDPISGHVSLYWYRQALGQGPEFLTYFNYEAQQDKSGLPNDRFSAERPEGSISTLTIQRTEQRDSAMYRCASSPLAQETQYFGPGTRLLVL.